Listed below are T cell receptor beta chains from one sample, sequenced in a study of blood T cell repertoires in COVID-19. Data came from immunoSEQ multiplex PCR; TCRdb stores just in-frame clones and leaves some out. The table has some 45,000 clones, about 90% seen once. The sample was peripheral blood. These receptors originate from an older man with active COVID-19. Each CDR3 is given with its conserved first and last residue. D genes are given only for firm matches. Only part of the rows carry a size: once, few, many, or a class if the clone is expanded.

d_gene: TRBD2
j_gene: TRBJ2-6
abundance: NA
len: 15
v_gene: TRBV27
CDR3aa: CASSTGGAGANVLTF
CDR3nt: TGTGCCAGCAGTACCGGGGGGGCTGGGGCCAACGTCCTGACTTTC

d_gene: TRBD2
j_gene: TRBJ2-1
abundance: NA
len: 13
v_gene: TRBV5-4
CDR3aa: CASSQSGGNEQFF
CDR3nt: TGTGCCAGCAGCCAGAGCGGGGGGAATGAGCAGTTCTTC

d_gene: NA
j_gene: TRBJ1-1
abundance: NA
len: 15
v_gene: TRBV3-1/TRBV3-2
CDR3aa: CASSLLPTANTEAFF
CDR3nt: TGTGCCAGCAGCCTTTTACCGACAGCGAACACTGAAGCTTTCTTT

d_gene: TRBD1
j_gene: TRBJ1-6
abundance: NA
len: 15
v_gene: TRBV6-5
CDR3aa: CASSPTGDGNSPLHF
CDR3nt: TGTGCCAGCAGTCCGACAGGGGACGGTAATTCACCCCTCCACTTT

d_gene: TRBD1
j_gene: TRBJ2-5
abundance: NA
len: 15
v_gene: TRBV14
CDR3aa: CASSPLVQGAGTQYF
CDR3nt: TGTGCCAGCAGCCCACTGGTACAGGGGGCTGGGACCCAGTACTTC

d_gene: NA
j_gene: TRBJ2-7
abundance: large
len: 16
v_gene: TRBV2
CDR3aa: CASTTVVAGGSYEQYF
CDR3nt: TGTGCCAGCACCACGGTGGTAGCCGGGGGATCCTACGAGCAGTACTTC

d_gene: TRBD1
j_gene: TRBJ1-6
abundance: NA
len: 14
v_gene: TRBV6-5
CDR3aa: CASRGGQGNSPLHF
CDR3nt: TGTGCCAGCAGGGGGGGACAGGGTAATTCACCCCTCCACTTT

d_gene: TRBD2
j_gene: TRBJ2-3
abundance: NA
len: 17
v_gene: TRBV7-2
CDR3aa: CASSLLIIAGGPDTQYF
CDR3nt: TGTGCCAGCAGCTTACTCATAATCGCGGGGGGCCCAGATACGCAGTATTTT

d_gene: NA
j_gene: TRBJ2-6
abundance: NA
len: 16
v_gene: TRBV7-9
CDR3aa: CASSPTSFSGANVLTF
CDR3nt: TGTGCCAGCAGCCCGACATCCTTCTCTGGGGCCAACGTCCTGACTTTC

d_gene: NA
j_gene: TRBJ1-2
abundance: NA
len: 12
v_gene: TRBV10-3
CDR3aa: CAISEPGDGYTF
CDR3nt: TGTGCCATCAGTGAACCAGGGGACGGCTACACCTTC

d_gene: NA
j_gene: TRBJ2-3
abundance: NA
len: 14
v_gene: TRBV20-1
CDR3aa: CSASEGGGYDTQYF
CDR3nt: TGCAGTGCTAGTGAGGGCGGGGGCTATGATACGCAGTATTTT

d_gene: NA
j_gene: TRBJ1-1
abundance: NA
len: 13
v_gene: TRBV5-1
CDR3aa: CASRDSKNTEAFF
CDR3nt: TGCGCCAGCAGGGACAGCAAGAACACTGAAGCTTTCTTT

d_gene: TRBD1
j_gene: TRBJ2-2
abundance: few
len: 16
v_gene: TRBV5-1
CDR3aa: CASSLMTGVGTGELFF
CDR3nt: TGCGCCAGCAGCTTAATGACAGGGGTTGGCACCGGGGAGCTGTTTTTT

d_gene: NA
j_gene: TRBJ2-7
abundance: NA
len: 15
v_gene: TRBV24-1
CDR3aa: CATSAWGDPPNEQYF
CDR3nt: TGTGCCACCAGTGCCTGGGGGGATCCTCCTAACGAGCAGTACTTC

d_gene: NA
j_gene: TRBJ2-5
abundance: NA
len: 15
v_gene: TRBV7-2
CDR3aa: CASSLFGRAVETQYF
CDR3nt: TGTGCCAGCAGCTTATTTGGCAGGGCGGTCGAGACCCAGTACTTC

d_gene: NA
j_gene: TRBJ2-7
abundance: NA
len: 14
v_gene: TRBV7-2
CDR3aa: CASSQAQGRAEQYF
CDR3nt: TGTGCCAGCAGCCAGGCACAGGGCCGGGCCGAGCAGTACTTC

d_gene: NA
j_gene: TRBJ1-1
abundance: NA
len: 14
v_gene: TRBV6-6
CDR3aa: CASSYPEALTEAFF
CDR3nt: TGTGCCAGCAGTTACCCCGAGGCCCTCACTGAAGCTTTCTTT

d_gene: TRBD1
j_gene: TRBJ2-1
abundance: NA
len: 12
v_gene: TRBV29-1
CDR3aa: CSGGQGGYEQFF
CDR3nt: TGCAGCGGTGGACAGGGCGGCTATGAGCAGTTCTTC